The T cell receptor beta chain under discussion was sequenced for a study of Ad26.COV2.S vaccination and SARS-CoV-2 variants. Treatment of the sample: roughly 19 received Ad26.COV2.S at low or high dose, single or two shots; about 5 received placebo; per-sample allocation not given. Sampling was performed 63 days after the first vaccine or placebo injection. Using immunoSEQ multiplex PCR, the repertoire was profiled, and TCRdb retains in-frame clones only, with some absent. The data show about 440,000 clones, 90% seen once. Only a few counts were recorded for this clone. The TCR sequence derives from a person aged 18 to 59 who received the Ad26.COV2.S COVID-19 vaccine or a placebo. The material sequenced was peripheral blood, taken in a trial of Ad26.COV2.S vaccine versus placebo.

Written as DNA, the CDR3 is TGTGCCAGCAGTCCACAGGGTTCTAATCAGCCCCAGCATTTT. This sequence encodes CASSPQGSNQPQHF. V gene TRBV2 combines with J gene TRBJ1-5, with D possibly matching TRBD1 (6 bases). V dropped 5 bases and J dropped 4 bases, with 12 bases sitting between them. There are 14 residues in the CDR3. The germline V gene has CDR1 SNHLY and CDR2 FYNNEI.